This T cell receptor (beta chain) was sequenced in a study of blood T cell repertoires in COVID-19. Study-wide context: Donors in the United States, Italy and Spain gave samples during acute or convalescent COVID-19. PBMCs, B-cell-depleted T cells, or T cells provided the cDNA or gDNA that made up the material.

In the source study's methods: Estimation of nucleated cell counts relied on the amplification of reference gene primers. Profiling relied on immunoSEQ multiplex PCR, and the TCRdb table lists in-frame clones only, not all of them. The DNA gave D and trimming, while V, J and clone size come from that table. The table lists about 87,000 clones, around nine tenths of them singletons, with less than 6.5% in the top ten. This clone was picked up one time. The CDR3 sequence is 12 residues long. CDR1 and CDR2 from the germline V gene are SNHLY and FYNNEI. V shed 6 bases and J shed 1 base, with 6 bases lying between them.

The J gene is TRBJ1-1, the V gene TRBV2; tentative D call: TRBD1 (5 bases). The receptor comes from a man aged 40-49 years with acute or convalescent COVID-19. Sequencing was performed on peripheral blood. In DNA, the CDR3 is TGTGCCAGCAGGGGGCAGAACACTGAAGCTTTCTTT. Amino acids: CASRGQNTEAFF. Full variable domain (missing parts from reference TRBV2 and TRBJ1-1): EPEVTQTPSHQVTQMGQEVILRCVPISNHLYFYWYRQILGQKVEFLVSFYNNEISEKSEIFDDQFSVERPDGSNFTLKIRSTKLEDSAMYFCASRGQNTEAFFGQGTRLTVV.